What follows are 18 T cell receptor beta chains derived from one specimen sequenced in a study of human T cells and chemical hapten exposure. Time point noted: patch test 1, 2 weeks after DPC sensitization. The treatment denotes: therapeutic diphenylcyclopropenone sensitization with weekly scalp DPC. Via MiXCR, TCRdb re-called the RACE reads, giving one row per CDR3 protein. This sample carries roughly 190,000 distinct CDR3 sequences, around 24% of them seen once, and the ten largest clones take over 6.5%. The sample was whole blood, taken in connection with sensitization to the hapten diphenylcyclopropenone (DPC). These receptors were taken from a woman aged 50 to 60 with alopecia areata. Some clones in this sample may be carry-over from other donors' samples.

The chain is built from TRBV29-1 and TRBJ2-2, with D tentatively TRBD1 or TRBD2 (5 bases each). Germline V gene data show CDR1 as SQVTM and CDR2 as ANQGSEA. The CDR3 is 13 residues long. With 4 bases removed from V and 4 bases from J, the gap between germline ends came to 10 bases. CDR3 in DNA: TGCAGCGTTGTGAGGGGACGCACCGGGGAGCTGTTTTTT. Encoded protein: CSVVRGRTGELFF.

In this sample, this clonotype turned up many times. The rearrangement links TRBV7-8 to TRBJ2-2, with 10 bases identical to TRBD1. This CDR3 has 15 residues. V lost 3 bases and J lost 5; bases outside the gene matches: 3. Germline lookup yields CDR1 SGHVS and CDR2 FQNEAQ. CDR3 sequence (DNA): TGTGCCAGCAGCTTTAGACAGGGGGCAACCGGGGAGCTGTTTTTT. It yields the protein CASSFRQGATGELFF.

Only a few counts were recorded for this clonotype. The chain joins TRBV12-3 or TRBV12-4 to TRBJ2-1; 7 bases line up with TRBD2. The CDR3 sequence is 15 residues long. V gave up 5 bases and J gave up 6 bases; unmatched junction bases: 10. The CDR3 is CASSRAAGVGNEQFF. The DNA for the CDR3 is TGTGCCAGCAGTCGTGCGGCGGGAGTGGGCAATGAGCAGTTCTTC.

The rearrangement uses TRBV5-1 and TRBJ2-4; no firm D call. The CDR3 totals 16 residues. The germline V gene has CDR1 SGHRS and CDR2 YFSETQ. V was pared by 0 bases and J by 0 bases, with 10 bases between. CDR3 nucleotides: TGCGCCAGCAGCTTGGAGCCATGGGTAGCCAAAAACATTCAGTACTTC. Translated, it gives CASSLEPWVAKNIQYF.

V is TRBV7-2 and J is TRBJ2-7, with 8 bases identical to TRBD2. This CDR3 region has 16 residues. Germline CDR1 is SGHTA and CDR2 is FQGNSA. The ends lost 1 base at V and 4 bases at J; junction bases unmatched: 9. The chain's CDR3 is CASSLGGGLAGYEQYF. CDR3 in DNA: TGTGCCAGCAGCTTAGGTGGTGGGCTAGCGGGTTACGAGCAGTACTTC.

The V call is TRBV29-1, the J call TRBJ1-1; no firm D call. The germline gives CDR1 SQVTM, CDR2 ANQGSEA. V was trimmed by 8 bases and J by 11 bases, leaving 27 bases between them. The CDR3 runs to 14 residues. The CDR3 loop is CSTIDGPTNLGAFF. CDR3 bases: TGCAGCACGATAGACGGGCCAACGAATTTGGGGGCTTTCTTT.

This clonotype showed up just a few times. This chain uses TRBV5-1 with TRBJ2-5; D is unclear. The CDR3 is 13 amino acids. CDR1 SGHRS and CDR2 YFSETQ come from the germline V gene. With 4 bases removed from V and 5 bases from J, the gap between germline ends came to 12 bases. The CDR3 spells CASSAESRETQYF. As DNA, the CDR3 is TGCGCCAGCAGCGCAGAGTCCCGGGAGACCCAGTACTTC. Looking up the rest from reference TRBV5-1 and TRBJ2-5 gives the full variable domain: KAGVTQTPRYLIKTRGQQVTLSCSPISGHRSVSWYQQTPGQGLQFLFEYFSETQRNKGNFPGRFSGRQFSNSRSEMNVSTLELGDSALYLCASSAESRETQYFGPGTRLLVL.

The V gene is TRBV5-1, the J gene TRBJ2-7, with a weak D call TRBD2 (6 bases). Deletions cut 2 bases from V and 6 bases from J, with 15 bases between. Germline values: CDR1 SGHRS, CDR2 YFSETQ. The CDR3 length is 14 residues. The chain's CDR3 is CASSFPTQGGEQYF. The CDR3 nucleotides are TGCGCCAGCAGCTTTCCGACCCAGGGAGGCGAGCAGTACTTC. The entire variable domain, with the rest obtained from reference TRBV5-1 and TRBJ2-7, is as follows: KAGVTQTPRYLIKTRGQQVTLSCSPISGHRSVSWYQQTPGQGLQFLFEYFSETQRNKGNFPGRFSGRQFSNSRSEMNVSTLELGDSALYLCASSFPTQGGEQYFGPGTRLTVT.

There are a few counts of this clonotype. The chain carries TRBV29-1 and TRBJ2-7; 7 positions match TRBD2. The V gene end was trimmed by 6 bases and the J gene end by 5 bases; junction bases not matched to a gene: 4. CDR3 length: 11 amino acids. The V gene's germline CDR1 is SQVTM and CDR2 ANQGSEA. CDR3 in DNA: TGCAGCGTCTATGGGGGGGACGAGCAGTACTTC. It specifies CSVYGGDEQYF.

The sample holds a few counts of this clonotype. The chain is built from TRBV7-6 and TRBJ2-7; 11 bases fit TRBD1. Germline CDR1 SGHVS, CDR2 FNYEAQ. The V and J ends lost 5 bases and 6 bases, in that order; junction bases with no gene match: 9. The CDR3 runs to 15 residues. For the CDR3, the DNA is TGTGCCAGCAGCGCGGCGCCGGGACAGGGGGGCGAGCAGTACTTC. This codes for CASSAAPGQGGEQYF. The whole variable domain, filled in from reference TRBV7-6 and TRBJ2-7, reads GAGVSQSPRYKVTKRGQDVALRCDPISGHVSLYWYRQALGQGPEFLTYFNYEAQQDKSGLPNDRFSAERPEGSISTLTIQRTEQRDSAMYRCASSAAPGQGGEQYFGPGTRLTVT.

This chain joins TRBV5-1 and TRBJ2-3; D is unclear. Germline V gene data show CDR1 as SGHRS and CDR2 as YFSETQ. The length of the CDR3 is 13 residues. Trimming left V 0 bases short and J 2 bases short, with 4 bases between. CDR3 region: CASSLDLTDTQYF. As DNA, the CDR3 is TGCGCCAGCAGCTTGGATCTCACAGATACGCAGTATTTT.

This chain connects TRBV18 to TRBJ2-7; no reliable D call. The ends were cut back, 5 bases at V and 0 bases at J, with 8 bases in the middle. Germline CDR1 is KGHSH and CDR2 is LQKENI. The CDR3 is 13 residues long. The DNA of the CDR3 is TGTGCCAGCTCAAAGGGATCCTCCTACGAGCAGTACTTC. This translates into CASSKGSSYEQYF.

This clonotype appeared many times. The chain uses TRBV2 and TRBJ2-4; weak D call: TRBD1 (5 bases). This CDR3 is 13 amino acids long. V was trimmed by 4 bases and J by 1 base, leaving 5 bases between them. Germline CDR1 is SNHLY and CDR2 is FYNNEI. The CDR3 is CASSGQAKNIQYF. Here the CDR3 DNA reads TGTGCCAGCAGTGGACAGGCCAAAAACATTCAGTACTTC.

The CDR3 region is CASSPSVTATDTQYF. The CDR3 nucleotides are TGTGCCAGCTCACCATCCGTCACCGCTACAGATACGCAGTATTTT. V gene TRBV18 combines with J gene TRBJ2-3; D unresolved. The CDR3 is 15 residues long. Trimming shortened V by 2 bases and J by 3 bases, and 12 bases separated the two germline ends. Germline V gives CDR1 KGHSH, CDR2 LQKENI.

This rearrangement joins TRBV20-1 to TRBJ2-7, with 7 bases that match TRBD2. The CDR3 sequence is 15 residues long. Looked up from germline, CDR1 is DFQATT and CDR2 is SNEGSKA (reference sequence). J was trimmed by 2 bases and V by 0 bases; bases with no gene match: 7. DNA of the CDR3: TGCAGTGCTAGAGATGTTTGGGGGGGGGCCTACGAGCAGTACTTC. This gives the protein CSARDVWGGAYEQYF.

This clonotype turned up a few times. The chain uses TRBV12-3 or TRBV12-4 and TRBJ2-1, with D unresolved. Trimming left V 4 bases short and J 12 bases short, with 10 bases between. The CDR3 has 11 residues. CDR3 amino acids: CASSSDIGQFF. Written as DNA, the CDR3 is TGTGCCAGCAGTTCCGACATAGGGCAGTTCTTC.

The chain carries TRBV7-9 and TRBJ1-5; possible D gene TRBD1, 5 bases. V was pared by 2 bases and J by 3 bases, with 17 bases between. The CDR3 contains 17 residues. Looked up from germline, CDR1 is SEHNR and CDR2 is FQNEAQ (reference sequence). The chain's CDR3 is CASSLNLRGLDNQPQHF. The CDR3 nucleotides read TGTGCCAGCAGCTTAAACCTGAGGGGTTTGGACAATCAGCCCCAGCATTTT.

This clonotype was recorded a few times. The CDR3 region is CASSLAILREQFF. The CDR3 DNA reads as TGTGCCAGCAGCTTAGCTATTCTACGGGAGCAGTTCTTC. This chain links TRBV7-2 with TRBJ2-1, with no clear D. From germline, CDR1 is SGHTA and CDR2 FQGNSA. V was trimmed by 0 bases and J by 10 bases, leaving 10 bases between them. The CDR3 loop spans 13 amino acids.